A selection of T cell receptor beta chains follows, all from one sample in a study of blood T cell repertoires in COVID-19. Assay used: immunoSEQ multiplex PCR; TCRdb lists only in-frame clones, some missing. The repertoire holds 200,000 or so clones, approximately 90% seen once, with more than 2.5% in the top ten. The specimen sequenced was PBMCs or T cells enriched from blood (not recorded which). These receptors were obtained from a woman aged 25 to 45 who had recovered from COVID-19. Each CDR3 is given with its conserved first and last residue. The D gene is left open where the match is weak. Part of the rows lack a size; the others show once, few, many or a class for expanded clones.

v_gene	j_gene	d_gene	abundance	CDR3nt	CDR3aa
TRBV6-4	TRBJ2-2	.	.	TGTGCCAGCAGTGATCAGTTCCCCGGGGAGCTGTTTTTT	CASSDQFPGELFF
TRBV7-2	TRBJ2-5	.	.	TGTGCCAGCAGCTTAGAGTCCCGGGACTTCAGGTACTTC	CASSLESRDFRYF
TRBV18	TRBJ1-4	.	.	TGTGCCAGCTCACGAAGCGGGGGCGGGAAACTGTTTTTT	CASSRSGGGKLFF
TRBV7-9	TRBJ2-7	TRBD2	.	TGTGCCAGCAGCTTAGTTGTTAGCGGGGGGGCCGAGCAGTACTTC	CASSLVVSGGAEQYF
TRBV7-6	TRBJ2-3	TRBD2	.	TGTGCCAGCACCCAAATGACTAGCGGGGGGATGGATACGCAGTATTTT	CASTQMTSGGMDTQYF
TRBV27	TRBJ2-1	TRBD2	.	TGTGCCAGCAGTTTATCGCGGGGGGGCGCCCCGGGAGGTAATGAGCAGTTCTTC	CASSLSRGGAPGGNEQFF
TRBV10-1	TRBJ1-1	.	.	TGCGCCACCCCGACACCGAACACTGAAGCTTTCTTT	CATPTPNTEAFF
TRBV7-8	TRBJ1-6	.	.	TGTGCCAGCAGCTTCGTGCGGCTGGCAGGGGAGAATTCACCCCTCCACTTT	CASSFVRLAGENSPLHF
TRBV6-5	TRBJ2-3	TRBD2	once	TGTGCCAGCAGCCAGCGGGGTAGCACAGATACGCAGTATTTT	CASSQRGSTDTQYF
TRBV18	TRBJ2-5	TRBD1	.	TGTGCCAGCTCACCGGGGGCACAGGGGGCTTGGGAGACCCAGTACTTC	CASSPGAQGAWETQYF
TRBV4-2	TRBJ1-1	.	.	TGTGCCAGCAGCCAAGATTTTTTCGGGAGGGGGGCGCGGACTGAAGCTTTCTTT	CASSQDFFGRGARTEAFF
TRBV6-1	TRBJ1-4	TRBD1	.	TGTGCCAGCAGTGCACCAGAAAGGGACAGTAATGAAAAACTGTTTTTT	CASSAPERDSNEKLFF
TRBV6-5	TRBJ2-3	.	few	TGTGCCAGCAGTTTCGAAAGCGCAGATACGCAGTATTTT	CASSFESADTQYF
TRBV7-2	TRBJ2-3	TRBD2	.	TGTGCCAGCAGCTTGGTAGCGGGGGGGCCGGCAGATACGCAGTATTTT	CASSLVAGGPADTQYF
TRBV18	TRBJ1-1	.	.	TGTGCCAGCTCGCCCAGTGATCAGTTTATGAACACTGAAGCTTTCTTT	CASSPSDQFMNTEAFF
TRBV18	TRBJ1-4	TRBD1	.	TGTGCCAGCTCACCCGACAGGGGGTTATCAACTAATGAAAAACTGTTTTTT	CASSPDRGLSTNEKLFF
TRBV6-4	TRBJ2-1	TRBD2	once	TGTGCCAGCAGTCCTAGCGGGGAAGGAAATGAGCAGTTCTTC	CASSPSGEGNEQFF
TRBV10-3	TRBJ2-3	TRBD1	.	TGTGCCATCAGTGTATCGGGACAGGGGGCAGATACGCAGTATTTT	CAISVSGQGADTQYF
TRBV7-2	TRBJ2-3	.	.	TGTGCCAGCAGCTTAGGGCGGATCACAGATACGCAGTATTTT	CASSLGRITDTQYF
TRBV19	TRBJ2-4	TRBD2	.	TGTGCCAGTAGTTCTCAAGCGGGGGGGCCTGGGGCCAAAAACATTCAGTACTTC	CASSSQAGGPGAKNIQYF
TRBV5-1	TRBJ2-1	TRBD2	.	TGCGCCAGCAGCTTACTAGCGGGGGAAGTTGGCAATGAGCAGTTCTTC	CASSLLAGEVGNEQFF
TRBV28	TRBJ1-5	.	.	TGTGCCAGCACCCACAGATTCAGCAATCAGCCCCAGCATTTT	CASTHRFSNQPQHF
TRBV29-1	TRBJ1-1	.	once	TGCAGCGTTGTCCCAGGGGTTGAAGCTTTCTTT	CSVVPGVEAFF
TRBV4-1	TRBJ2-2	TRBD2	.	TGCGCCAGCAGCCATGTTAGCGGGACCGGGGAGCTGTTTTTT	CASSHVSGTGELFF